This record looks at one TCR beta chain sequence and its context. Its antigen is not known. The data stem from a study of cytomegalovirus exposure and HLA in healthy donors. Study background: The Caucasian-associated ancestry cluster held around 76% of 300 to 450 genotyped donors. Findings and limits, study-wide: HLA allele associations emerged for 17,000 or so TCR beta sequences in a later analysis, at 0.05 false discovery rate. Roughly uniform depth of sequencing across donors was assumed in presence/absence analyses.

It was with 60 Vbeta and 13 Jbeta primers that the PCR ran. Assay: immunoSEQ multiplex PCR; the TCRdb copy retains only in-frame clones and omits some. The table shows about 150,000 clones, with 80% to 90% occurring only once. The CDR3 is 14 residues long. Trimming shortened V by 8 bases and J by 0 bases, and 14 bases separated the two germline ends. CDR1 and CDR2 from the germline V gene are MDHEN and SYDVKM. V and J are TRBV28 and TRBJ2-7, with a tentative D call TRBD2 (6 bases). The source material was PBMCs. This clonotype originated in a middle-aged woman in good health and CMV-seropositive. CDR3: CASHSGSLSYEQYF. The CDR3 DNA sequence: TGTGCCAGCCACAGCGGGTCCCTCTCCTACGAGCAGTACTTC.